Presented here are 15 T cell receptor beta chains from one specimen sequenced in a study of lymphopenia after photon versus proton radiotherapy. Assay: immunoSEQ multiplex PCR; the TCRdb copy retains only in-frame clones and omits some. This sample has approximately 6,800 clones, with over 85% found just once. The material was peripheral blood, obtained from a patient treated with photon-based radiotherapy. Receptor source: a man between 60 and 75 years old with cholangiocarcinoma.

The gene calls are TRBV19 and TRBJ1-2; no clear D. CDR1 and CDR2 (germline): LNHDA, SQIVND (reference sequence). The CDR3 loop spans 13 amino acids. With 5 bases removed from V and 4 bases from J, the gap between germline ends came to 11 bases. The CDR3 protein is CASSAGFGYGYTF. The CDR3 bases are TGTGCCAGTAGTGCCGGATTCGGCTATGGCTACACCTTC.

The chain uses TRBV7-9 and TRBJ2-2, with TRBD2 identical over 11 bases. Trimming took 4 bases from V and 7 from J; bases not matched to a gene: 17. Germline lookup yields CDR1 SEHNR and CDR2 FQNEAQ (reference sequence). CDR3 length equals 19 residues. CDR3 in amino acids: CASSSILGLTSGNHGELFF. The CDR3 DNA follows: TGTGCCAGCAGCTCAATTCTAGGGTTGACTAGCGGGAATCACGGGGAGCTGTTTTTT.

The chain couples TRBV4-1 to TRBJ2-4; possible D gene TRBD1, 5 bases. Germline V gene sequence: CDR1 MGHRA, CDR2 YSYEKL. The CDR3 totals 16 residues. Trimming pared 0 bases from V and 0 bases from J, leaving 9 bases between. The CDR3 spells CASSQEETVAKNIQYF. The CDR3 nucleotides read TGCGCCAGCAGCCAAGAAGAGACAGTAGCCAAAAACATTCAGTACTTC.

This clone was detected once. In nucleotides, the CDR3 is TGTGCCAGTAGTATAGGAACAGGGTTGACTCAGCCCCAGCATTTT. Translation: CASSIGTGLTQPQHF. This rearrangement joins TRBV19 to TRBJ1-5; a possible D gene is TRBD1 (6 bases). The V end lost 1 base, the J end lost 6 bases, and 13 bases lay between the germline ends. The CDR3 has 15 amino acids. Looked up from germline, CDR1 is LNHDA and CDR2 is SQIVND (reference sequence).

V is TRBV4-3 and J is TRBJ1-2, with no clear D. The germline CDR1 and CDR2 sequences are LGHNA and YSLEER. Trimming took off 4 bases at V and 4 bases at J, with 13 bases between the two ends. CDR3 length equals 14 residues. CDR3 nucleotide sequence: TGCGCCAGCAGCCCAGACGGGTCTGGCTATGGCTACACCTTC. Translating gives CASSPDGSGYGYTF.

CDR3: CASSLQGTDSPLHF. The CDR3, as DNA: TGTGCCAGCAGCTTGCAGGGGACGGATTCACCCCTCCACTTT. V usage is TRBV5-5 and J usage is TRBJ1-6; TRBD1 might be the D (6 bases). The CDR3 contains 14 residues. Germline CDR1 SGHKS, CDR2 YYEKEE (reference sequence). Trimming cost V 1 base and J 8 bases, with 10 bases left between them.

The chain recombines TRBV7-9 with TRBJ1-4; the match to TRBD1 covers 10 bases. Germline-derived CDR1 and CDR2 are SEHNR and FQNEAQ (reference sequence). CDR3 size: 16 residues. J was trimmed by 6 bases and V by 4 bases; bases with no gene match: 8. This CDR3 reads CASSWTSGTGDEKLFF. CDR3 coding DNA: TGTGCCAGCAGCTGGACCTCCGGGACAGGGGATGAAAAACTGTTTTTT. The variable domain in full, completed from reference TRBV7-9 and TRBJ1-4, reads DTGVSQNPRHKITKRGQNVTFRCDPISEHNRLYWYRQTLGQGPEFLTYFQNEAQLEKSRLLSDRFSAERPKGSFSTLEIQRTEQGDSAMYLCASSWTSGTGDEKLFFGSGTQLSVL.

The chain links TRBV7-9 to TRBJ1-1; D is ambiguous. CDR1 SEHNR and CDR2 FQNEAQ come from the germline V gene (reference sequence). With 1 base removed from V and 1 base from J, the gap between germline ends came to 7 bases. CDR3 size: 14 residues. CDR3 in DNA: TGTGCCAGCAGCTTAGAGGGAAGGAACACTGAAGCTTTCTTT. Its protein product is CASSLEGRNTEAFF.

The V and J genes are TRBV11-2 and TRBJ2-7; 7 bases are shared with TRBD1. The germline V gene encodes CDR1 SGHAT and CDR2 FQNNGV. V shed 0 bases and J 6 bases; nucleotides not matched to a gene: 2. This CDR3 comprises 13 residues. The CDR3 DNA reads as TGTGCCAGCAGCTTAGACCACAGGGGCGAGCAGTACTTC. Protein product: CASSLDHRGEQYF. Based on the CDR3 plus reference TRBV11-2 and TRBJ2-7, the full variable domain is EAGVAQSPRYKIIEKRQSVAFWCNPISGHATLYWYQQILGQGPKLLIQFQNNGVVDDSQLPKDRFSAERLKGVDSTLKIQPAKLEDSAVYLCASSLDHRGEQYFGPGTRLTVT.

This chain uses TRBV19 with TRBJ1-3, with D possibly matching TRBD1 (5 bases). From germline, CDR1 is LNHDA and CDR2 SQIVND (reference sequence). V was cut by 6 bases and J by 5 bases, with 20 bases left in between. The CDR3 length is 16 residues. CDR3: CASRGTSTEKRNTIYF. The CDR3 DNA follows: TGTGCCAGTAGGGGGACGTCGACAGAGAAAAGAAACACCATATATTTT.

This chain joins TRBV2 and TRBJ2-3; 10 bases line up with TRBD2. J lost 6 bases, V lost 6 bases, and 0 bases had no gene match. Germline V CDR1 and CDR2: SNHLY, FYNNEI. The CDR3 consists of 12 residues. The CDR3 spells CASRLAGDTQYF. CDR3 sequence (DNA): TGTGCCAGCAGACTAGCGGGGGATACGCAGTATTTT.

The J gene is TRBJ2-5, the V gene TRBV27, with 12 bases aligning to TRBD1. The DNA end favors TRBJ2-7, so the J call may be wrong. The CDR3 is 17 residues long. The germline CDR1 and CDR2 sequences are MNHEY and SMNVEV (reference sequence). The CDR3 DNA sequence: TGTGCCAGCAGTTCAACCGGGACAGGGGGCGCCGACGGCGAGCAGTACTTC. It is translated as CASSSTGTGGADGEQYF.

This clone was found once. This rearrangement joins TRBV11-3 to TRBJ2-7; 7 nucleotides agree with TRBD2. Germline V gene lookup returns CDR1 SGHNT and CDR2 YENEEA. V lost 1 base to trimming and J lost 5 bases; unmatched junction nucleotides: 2. The CDR3 is made up of 13 amino acids. CDR3 residues: CASSLALADEQYF. CDR3 in DNA: TGTGCCAGCAGCTTAGCCCTAGCGGACGAGCAGTACTTC.

The V call is TRBV5-1, the J call TRBJ1-2; D possibly corresponds to TRBD1 (6 bases). Germline loops: CDR1 SGHRS, CDR2 YFSETQ. This CDR3 has 15 residues. The V and J ends lost 4 bases and 5 bases respectively, with 18 bases between them. The CDR3 loop reads CASSPALDRSYGYTF. The DNA for the CDR3 is TGCGCCAGCAGCCCCGCTCTGGACAGATCGTATGGCTACACCTTC.

V and J are TRBV28 and TRBJ2-1; 11 bases are a match to TRBD2. CDR1 and CDR2 (germline): MDHEN, SYDVKM. J gave up 6 bases and V 4 bases, and 5 bases lay outside the gene matches. The CDR3 runs to 15 residues. The CDR3 coding sequence is TGTGCCAGCAGTTCCACTAGCGGGGGAGGCAATGAGCAGTTCTTC. Encoded protein: CASSSTSGGGNEQFF.